These T cell receptor beta chains were read from a single sample in a study of blood T cell repertoires in COVID-19. Profiled with immunoSEQ multiplex PCR; TCRdb holds only in-frame clones, not every one. The sample shows fewer than 200,000 clones, around 78% of them seen only once. Sequenced input: PBMCs or T cells enriched from blood (not recorded which). All receptors come from a woman in her fifties or sixties who had recovered from COVID-19. Both conserved end residues are part of each CDR3. D genes are given only for firm matches. Not all rows give a size; the values are once, few, many and, for expanded clones, a class.

abundance	d_gene	v_gene	j_gene	CDR3aa	CDR3nt
-	-	TRBV2	TRBJ1-1	CASKTEANTEAFF	TGTGCCAGCAAGACAGAGGCGAACACTGAAGCTTTCTTT
-	TRBD1	TRBV7-9	TRBJ1-3	CASSSRGPDTIYF	TGTGCCAGCAGCTCCAGGGGGCCAGACACCATATATTTT
-	-	TRBV4-1	TRBJ1-3	CASSQVIGASSGNTIYF	TGCGCCAGCAGCCAAGTGATAGGGGCGAGTTCTGGAAACACCATATATTTT
few	-	TRBV19	TRBJ1-3	CASSRIGVGNTIYF	TGTGCCAGTAGCCGGATCGGGGTCGGAAACACCATATATTTT
-	TRBD1	TRBV7-9	TRBJ1-5	CASSTKPGDRPLSNQPQHF	TGTGCCAGCAGCACAAAACCCGGGGACAGACCTTTGAGTAATCAGCCCCAGCATTTT
-	TRBD2	TRBV20-1	TRBJ2-1	CSASLTPGLAGGGEQFF	TGCAGTGCTAGTCTAACTCCGGGACTAGCGGGGGGCGGTGAGCAGTTCTTC
few	TRBD2	TRBV7-9	TRBJ2-3	CASTTGGRLDTQYF	TGTGCCAGCACCACGGGGGGGCGCCTGGATACGCAGTATTTT
-	-	TRBV6-6	TRBJ1-4	CASSYSKGVGEKLFF	TGTGCCAGCAGTTACTCGAAGGGGGTTGGTGAAAAACTGTTTTTT
-	-	TRBV30	TRBJ1-5	CAWSEPGSGAQHF	TGTGCCTGGAGTGAGCCGGGATCCGGTGCCCAGCATTTT
-	TRBD1	TRBV12-3/TRBV12-4	TRBJ1-6	CASSRLGQGTLHF	TGTGCCAGCAGTCGCTTGGGACAGGGCACCCTCCACTTT
-	TRBD1	TRBV9	TRBJ1-2	CASSPWTGIIQGYTF	TGTGCCAGCAGCCCCTGGACAGGGATCATTCAGGGCTACACCTTC
-	-	TRBV6-5	TRBJ1-1	CASSSDDGGTAFF	TGTGCCAGCAGTTCCGATGACGGGGGTACAGCTTTCTTT
-	TRBD2	TRBV19	TRBJ2-1	CASSYGLAGDNEQFF	TGTGCCAGTAGTTACGGACTAGCGGGAGACAATGAGCAGTTCTTC
-	TRBD1	TRBV7-9	TRBJ1-2	CASSLAGTGNYGYTF	TGTGCCAGCAGCTTAGCCGGGACAGGGAACTATGGCTACACCTTC
-	TRBD1	TRBV29-1	TRBJ2-3	CSVRDRDMADTQYF	TGCAGCGTTCGGGACAGGGATATGGCAGATACGCAGTATTTT
-	TRBD1	TRBV11-2	TRBJ1-1	CASSLGQGAFGTEAFF	TGTGCCAGCAGCTTGGGACAGGGGGCGTTTGGCACTGAAGCTTTCTTT
-	-	TRBV2	TRBJ2-2	CASSEMGPNTGELFF	TGTGCCAGCAGTGAGATGGGGCCCAACACCGGGGAGCTGTTTTTT
-	-	TRBV11-2	TRBJ2-5	CASSARRGETQYF	TGTGCCAGCAGCGCTAGGCGGGGTGAGACCCAGTACTTC
-	-	TRBV30	TRBJ1-1	CAWTSGWGTEAFF	TGTGCCTGGACATCAGGGTGGGGCACTGAAGCTTTCTTT
-	TRBD2	TRBV4-2	TRBJ2-4	CASSPRAERGGQIAKNIQYF	TGTGCCAGCAGCCCCAGGGCGGAGCGGGGGGGACAAATAGCCAAAAACATTCAGTACTTC
-	TRBD2	TRBV6-4	TRBJ2-1	CASSVEAGAYEQFF	TGTGCCAGCAGTGTTGAAGCGGGAGCTTATGAGCAGTTCTTC
-	TRBD1	TRBV7-9	TRBJ1-2	CASSLGQGAFYGYTF	TGTGCCAGCAGCTTAGGACAGGGGGCTTTCTATGGCTACACCTTC
few	TRBD2	TRBV9	TRBJ2-3	CASSVPSGGGNYGTDTQYF	TGTGCCAGCAGCGTACCTAGCGGGGGCGGAAATTATGGCACAGATACGCAGTATTTT
-	-	TRBV19	TRBJ2-2	CASRGTGTPTGELFF	TGTGCCAGTAGGGGCACCGGGACTCCAACCGGGGAGCTGTTTTTT
-	-	TRBV7-2	TRBJ2-1	CASSAPEVLGYNEQFF	TGTGCCAGCAGCGCCCCGGAGGTCCTCGGGTACAATGAGCAGTTCTTC
once	TRBD2	TRBV18	TRBJ2-2	CASSYKAGTNTGELFF	TGTGCCAGCTCATACAAAGCGGGAACGAACACCGGGGAGCTGTTTTTT
-	-	TRBV5-1	TRBJ1-1	CASSPGQSNTEAFF	TGCGCCAGCAGCCCCGGACAGTCGAACACTGAAGCTTTCTTT
once	TRBD1	TRBV5-1	TRBJ1-4	CASSPAETGDEKLFF	TGCGCCAGCAGCCCGGCCGAGACAGGGGATGAAAAACTGTTTTTT
-	TRBD2	TRBV5-1	TRBJ2-1	CASRAGEVSYNEQFF	TGCGCCAGCAGAGCGGGGGAGGTCTCCTACAATGAGCAGTTCTTC
-	-	TRBV6-5	TRBJ1-6	CASGRQGVHNSPLHF	TGTGCCAGCGGTCGCCAAGGGGTTCATAATTCACCCCTCCACTTT
-	-	TRBV18	TRBJ2-1	CASSPTVDNEQFF	TGTGCCAGCTCACCGACAGTGGACAATGAGCAGTTCTTC
many	TRBD1	TRBV19	TRBJ2-6	CASSWQGASGANVLTF	TGTGCCAGTAGTTGGCAGGGGGCTTCTGGGGCCAACGTCCTGACTTTC
-	-	TRBV5-1	TRBJ1-5	CASSWEGRDNQPQHF	TGCGCCAGCAGCTGGGAGGGCAGGGACAATCAGCCCCAGCATTTT
-	-	TRBV11-2	TRBJ2-3	CASTPGAPTDTQYF	TGTGCCAGCACGCCAGGGGCCCCCACAGATACGCAGTATTTT
-	TRBD2	TRBV13	TRBJ2-3	CASSLVAGVPDTQYF	TGTGCCAGCAGCTTAGTGGCGGGAGTACCAGATACGCAGTATTTT
-	-	TRBV7-9	TRBJ1-1	CASSIIGGATNTEAFF	TGTGCCAGCAGTATAATCGGTGGGGCCACCAACACTGAAGCTTTCTTT
-	TRBD1	TRBV18	TRBJ1-3	CASSLALGQRDTIYF	TGTGCCAGCTCACTAGCCTTGGGACAGAGAGACACCATATATTTT
-	TRBD2	TRBV9	TRBJ2-5	CASSPSEGGGEETQYF	TGTGCCAGCAGCCCCTCCGAGGGCGGGGGGGAAGAGACCCAGTACTTC
few	TRBD1	TRBV9	TRBJ2-3	CASSSPNRGPTTDTQYF	TGTGCCAGCAGCTCACCAAACAGGGGTCCTACCACAGATACGCAGTATTTT
-	-	TRBV28	TRBJ1-3	CASAVPGVFGNTIYF	TGTGCCAGCGCCGTCCCCGGGGTTTTCGGGAACACCATATATTTT
-	-	TRBV11-3	TRBJ1-3	CASSSPRLSGNTIYF	TGTGCCAGCAGCTCCCCGCGGCTATCTGGAAACACCATATATTTT